The 17 T cell receptor beta chains presented below share a single source sample, sequenced in a study of blood T cells in healthy people across ages. A sample-barcoded 5' primer and a J-beta primer mix were used in a second PCR of roughly 7 to 11 cycles. TCRdb called the 5' RACE reads again in MiXCR, with one record for every CDR3 protein. Among around 580,000 distinct CDR3 sequences listed, roughly 48% were seen once. The sequenced sample was blood. The origin of the receptors is a man of 80 years or more in good health.

The rearrangement joins TRBV3-1 to TRBJ1-1, with D unclear. The CDR3 has 14 residues. Germline CDR1 is LGHDT and CDR2 is YNNKEL (reference sequence). V was trimmed by 4 bases and J by 1 base, leaving 10 bases between them. The CDR3 region is CASSPQFGNTEAFF. Here the CDR3 DNA reads TGTGCCAGCAGCCCACAGTTCGGGAACACTGAAGCTTTCTTT.

Comments on this clonotype: Given a much more abundant clone one base away, this may be a read error. The chain joins TRBV6-5 to TRBJ2-3; unclear D gene. The V gene lost 4 bases and the J gene lost 7 bases, with 6 bases spanning the gap. Germline CDR1 MNHEY, CDR2 SVGAGI. The CDR3 totals 11 residues. The CDR3 DNA reads TGTGCCAGCAGTTCTGTCCATACGCAGTATTTT. Translation gives CASSSVHTQYF.

This chain uses TRBV2 with TRBJ2-4; D is perhaps TRBD1 or TRBD2 (5 bases each). The end of the DNA aligns better with TRBJ2-5, so the J call may be wrong. Per the germline V gene, CDR1 is SNHLY and CDR2 is FYNNEI. The CDR3 runs 14 residues. CDR3 region: CASNGGRHQETQYF. The CDR3 DNA reads as TGTGCCAGCAATGGGGGTCGACATCAAGAGACCCAGTACTTC.

This CDR3 reads CASSSQGSGTDTQYF. The CDR3 nucleotides read TGTGCCAGCAGTTCACAGGGTTCAGGCACAGATACGCAGTATTTT. This rearrangement joins TRBV12-3 or TRBV12-4 to TRBJ2-3; tentative D call: TRBD1 (6 bases). This CDR3 is 15 amino acids long. V lost 4 bases to trimming and J lost 1 base, with 12 bases between them.

The chain employs TRBV29-1 and TRBJ1-2; D is perhaps TRBD1 (5 bases). This CDR3 has 13 residues. The V gene lost 5 bases and the J gene lost 7 bases, with 17 bases spanning the gap. CDR1 is SQVTM and CDR2 is ANQGSEA in the germline V gene. CDR3 sequence reads: CSVRTGPWSGYTF. The CDR3 DNA sequence: TGCAGCGTTCGGACGGGACCCTGGAGTGGCTACACCTTC.

The chain is built from TRBV28 and TRBJ2-1; D may be TRBD1 or TRBD2 (5 bases each). The CDR3 has 16 amino acids. The V gene's germline CDR1 is MDHEN and CDR2 SYDVKM. V was trimmed by 7 bases and J by 4 bases, leaving 20 bases between them. As DNA, the CDR3 is TGTGCCAGCATCCTCAGTGGGGGAGTGGGTTACAATGAGCAGTTCTTC. It translates to CASILSGGVGYNEQFF.

In nucleotides, the CDR3 is TGTGCCAGCAGTTTCTTTAGCGGGATTAGCACAGATACGCAGTATTTT. The encoded protein is CASSFFSGISTDTQYF. This chain joins TRBV6-2 or TRBV6-3 and TRBJ2-3, with 8 positions matching TRBD2. This CDR3 has 16 residues. The J segment lost 0 bases and the V segment lost 4 bases, leaving 6 bases of the junction unmatched. The germline CDR1 and CDR2 sequences are MNHEY and SVGEGT.

The rearrangement uses TRBV20-1 and TRBJ2-1; 8 nucleotides match TRBD1. This CDR3 is 16 amino acids long. Losses at the gene ends were 1 base for V and 0 bases for J; bases not matched to a gene: 5. Germline CDR1 is DFQATT and CDR2 is SNEGSKA (reference sequence). In nucleotides, the CDR3 is TGCAGTGCTAGAGCCCAGGGGGCCCTCTCCTACAATGAGCAGTTCTTC. This gives the protein CSARAQGALSYNEQFF.

A word on this clonotype: This sequence may be a read error, since a much larger clone differs from it by one base. V gene TRBV6-5 combines with J gene TRBJ2-3; D call uncertain. The CDR3 has 14 residues. Germline CDR1 MNHEY, CDR2 SVGAGI. With 5 bases removed from V and 6 bases from J, the gap between germline ends came to 15 bases. The CDR3 sequence: CASSDNHKVDTQYF. CDR3 sequence (DNA): TGTGCCAGCAGTGACAACCACAAGGTTGATACGCAGTATTTT.

This clonotype was observed a few times. The chain combines TRBV7-2 with TRBJ2-5, with a tentative D call TRBD2 (7 bases). V gave up 5 bases and J gave up 1 base, with 17 bases separating them. CDR3 length: 16 amino acids. Germline CDR1 is SGHTA and CDR2 is FQGNSA. CDR3 bases: TGTGCCAGCAGCCTTAGGGGGGGCTTCACCCAAGAGACCCAGTACTTC. Translating gives CASSLRGGFTQETQYF. The full variable domain, in which reference TRBV7-2 and TRBJ2-5 provide the parts outside the CDR3, is GAGVSQSPSNKVTEKGKDVELRCDPISGHTALYWYRQSLGQGLEFLIYFQGNSAPDKSGLPSDRFSAERTGGSVSTLTIQRTQQEDSAVYLCASSLRGGFTQETQYFGPGTRLLVL.

The chain is built from TRBV20-1 and TRBJ1-6; perhaps TRBD1 as D (5 bases). The germline V gene encodes CDR1 DFQATT and CDR2 SNEGSKA (reference sequence). The CDR3 covers 13 residues. The V gene lost 6 bases and the J gene lost 6 bases, with 12 bases spanning the gap. CDR3 DNA sequence: TGCAGTGCCAGGGAAACCCTTAATTCACCCCTCCACTTT. Residues: CSARETLNSPLHF.

The J gene is TRBJ2-4, the V gene TRBV20-1; 14 nucleotides match TRBD2. The length of the CDR3 is 13 residues. J gave up 8 bases and V 6 bases, and 3 bases lay outside the gene matches. Germline CDR1 is DFQATT and CDR2 is SNEGSKA (reference sequence). The CDR3 sequence is CSAGTSGSDIQYF. The CDR3, as DNA: TGCAGTGCGGGGACTAGCGGGAGTGACATTCAGTACTTC.

This clonotype occurred a few times. V and J are TRBV7-2 and TRBJ2-4; a weak D match, TRBD1 (6 bases). The better agreement between TRBJ2-5 and the DNA end casts doubt on the J call. This CDR3 region has 16 residues. CDR1 SGHTA and CDR2 FQGNSA come from the germline V gene. CDR3 loop: CASSSQTGIPSETQYF. The CDR3 nucleotides read TGTGCCAGCAGCTCTCAAACAGGGATCCCCAGTGAGACCCAGTACTTC.

This clonotype was seen a handful of times. The CDR3 is CSARDMVWGETQYF. CDR3 in DNA: TGCAGTGCTAGAGATATGGTTTGGGGAGAGACCCAGTACTTC. The J gene is TRBJ2-5, the V gene TRBV20-1, with D unresolved. This CDR3 is built from 14 residues. Per the germline V gene, CDR1 is DFQATT and CDR2 is SNEGSKA (reference sequence). Trimming shortened V by 0 bases and J by 4 bases, and 12 bases separated the two germline ends.

Notes on this clonotype: Being one base from a much bigger clone, this may be a read error. The J gene is TRBJ2-1, the V gene TRBV29-1; D gene uncertain. Trimming removed 0 bases from V and 13 bases from J, with 10 bases in between. Germline V lookup: CDR1 SQVTM, CDR2 ANQGSEA. CDR3 length: 11 residues. This CDR3 reads CSVEEGCPQFF. Written as DNA, the CDR3 is TGCAGCGTTGAAGAGGGCTGCCCCCAGTTCTTC.

The table lists this clonotype with a few counts. The chain recombines TRBV2 with TRBJ2-3; tentatively, D is TRBD1 or TRBD2 (5 bases each). CDR1 SNHLY and CDR2 FYNNEI come from the germline V gene. The V end was cut by 4 bases, the J end by 2 bases, with 13 bases between. This CDR3 spans 15 amino acids. CDR3 residues: CASSVGTFTTDTQYF. The DNA of the CDR3 is TGTGCCAGCAGTGTTGGGACCTTCACCACAGATACGCAGTATTTT.

The chain carries TRBV29-1 and TRBJ2-2, with a possible D match to TRBD1 (6 bases). Trimming left V 6 bases short and J 1 base short, with 9 bases between. Germline V gene lookup returns CDR1 SQVTM and CDR2 ANQGSEA. This CDR3 has 13 amino acids. CDR3 amino acids: CSVGQMNTGELFF. In DNA, the CDR3 is TGCAGCGTCGGACAGATGAACACCGGGGAGCTGTTTTTT.